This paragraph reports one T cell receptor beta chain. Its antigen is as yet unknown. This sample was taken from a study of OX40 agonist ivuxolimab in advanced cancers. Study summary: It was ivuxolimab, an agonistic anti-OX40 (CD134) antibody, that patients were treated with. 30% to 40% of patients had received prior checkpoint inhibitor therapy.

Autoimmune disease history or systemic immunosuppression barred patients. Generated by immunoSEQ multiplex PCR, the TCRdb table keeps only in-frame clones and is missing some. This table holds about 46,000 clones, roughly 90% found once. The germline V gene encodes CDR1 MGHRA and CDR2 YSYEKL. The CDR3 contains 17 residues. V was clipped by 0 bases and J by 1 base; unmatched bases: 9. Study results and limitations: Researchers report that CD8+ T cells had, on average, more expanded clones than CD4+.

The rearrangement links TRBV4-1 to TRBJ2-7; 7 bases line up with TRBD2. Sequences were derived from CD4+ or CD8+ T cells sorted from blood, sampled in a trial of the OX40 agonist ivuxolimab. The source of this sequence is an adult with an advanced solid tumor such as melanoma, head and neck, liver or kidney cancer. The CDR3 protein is CASSQDSPLASSYEQYF. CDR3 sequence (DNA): TGCGCCAGCAGCCAAGACAGTCCACTAGCGAGTTCCTACGAGCAGTACTTC.